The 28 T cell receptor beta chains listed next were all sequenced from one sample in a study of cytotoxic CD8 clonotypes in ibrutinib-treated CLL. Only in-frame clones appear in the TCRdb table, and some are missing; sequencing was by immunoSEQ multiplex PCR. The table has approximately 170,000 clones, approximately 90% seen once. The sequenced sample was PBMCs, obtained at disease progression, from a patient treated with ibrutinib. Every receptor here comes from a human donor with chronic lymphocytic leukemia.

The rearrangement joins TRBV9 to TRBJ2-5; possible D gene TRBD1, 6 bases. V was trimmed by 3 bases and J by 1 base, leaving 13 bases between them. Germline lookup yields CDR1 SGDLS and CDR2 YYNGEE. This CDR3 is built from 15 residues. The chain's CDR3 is CASSEATGSQETQYF. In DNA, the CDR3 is TGTGCCAGCAGCGAGGCTACAGGGTCCCAAGAGACCCAGTACTTC. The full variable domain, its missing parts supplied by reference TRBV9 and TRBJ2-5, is DSGVTQTPKHLITATGQRVTLRCSPRSGDLSVYWYQQSLDQGLQFLIQYYNGEERAKGNILERFSAQQFPDLHSELNLSSLELGDSALYFCASSEATGSQETQYFGPGTRLLVL.

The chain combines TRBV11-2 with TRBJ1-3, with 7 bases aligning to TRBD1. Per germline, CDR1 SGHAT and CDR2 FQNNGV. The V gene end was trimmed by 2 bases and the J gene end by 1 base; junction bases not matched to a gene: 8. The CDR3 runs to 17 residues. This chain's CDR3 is CASSLTGVLGSGNTIYF. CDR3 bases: TGTGCCAGCAGCTTAACAGGGGTTCTTGGATCTGGAAACACCATATATTTT.

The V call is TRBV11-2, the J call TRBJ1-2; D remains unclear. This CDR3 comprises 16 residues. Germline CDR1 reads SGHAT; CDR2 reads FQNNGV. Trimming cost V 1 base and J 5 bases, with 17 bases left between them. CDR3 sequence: CASSLVSTPMGYGYTF. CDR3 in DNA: TGTGCCAGCAGCTTAGTTTCGACTCCAATGGGGTATGGCTACACCTTC.

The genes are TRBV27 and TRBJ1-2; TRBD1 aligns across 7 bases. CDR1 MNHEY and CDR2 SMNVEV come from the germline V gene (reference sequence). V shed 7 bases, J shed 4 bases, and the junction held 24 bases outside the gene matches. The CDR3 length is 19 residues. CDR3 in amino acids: CASTNLDEWDSARSYGYTF. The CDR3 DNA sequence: TGTGCCAGCACCAATCTCGATGAATGGGACAGCGCACGGAGCTATGGCTACACCTTC.

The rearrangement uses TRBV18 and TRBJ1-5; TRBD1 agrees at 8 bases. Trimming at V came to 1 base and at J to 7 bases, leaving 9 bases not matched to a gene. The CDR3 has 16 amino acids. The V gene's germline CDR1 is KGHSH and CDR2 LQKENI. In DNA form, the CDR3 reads TGTGCCAGCTCACCACAAGGGACAGGCCTGGGCCAGCCCCAGCATTTT. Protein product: CASSPQGTGLGQPQHF.

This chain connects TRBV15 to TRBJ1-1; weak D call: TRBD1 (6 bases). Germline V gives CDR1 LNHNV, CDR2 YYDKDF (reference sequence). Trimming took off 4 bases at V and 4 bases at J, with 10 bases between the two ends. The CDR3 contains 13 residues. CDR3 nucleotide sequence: TGTGCCACCAGCACAGGGGTGGGCACTGAAGCTTTCTTT. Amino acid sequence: CATSTGVGTEAFF.

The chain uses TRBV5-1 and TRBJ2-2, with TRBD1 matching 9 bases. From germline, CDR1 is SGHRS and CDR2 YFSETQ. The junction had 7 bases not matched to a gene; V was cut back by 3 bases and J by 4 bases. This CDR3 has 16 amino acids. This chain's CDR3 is CASSWGTGTSTGELFF. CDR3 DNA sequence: TGCGCCAGCAGCTGGGGGACAGGGACGTCCACCGGGGAGCTGTTTTTT.

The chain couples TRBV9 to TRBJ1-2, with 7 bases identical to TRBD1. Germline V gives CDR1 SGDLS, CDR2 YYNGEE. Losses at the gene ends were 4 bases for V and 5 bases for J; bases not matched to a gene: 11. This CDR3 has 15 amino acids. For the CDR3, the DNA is TGTGCCAGCAGCACCGACCCAGGGGGGGCTTATGGCTACACCTTC. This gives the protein CASSTDPGGAYGYTF.

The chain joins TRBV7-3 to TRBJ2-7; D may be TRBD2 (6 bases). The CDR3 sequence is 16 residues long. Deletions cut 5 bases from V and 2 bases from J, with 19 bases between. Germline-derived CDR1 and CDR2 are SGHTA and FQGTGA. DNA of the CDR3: TGTGCCAGCAGCCCCGCTGGGGGAGGAGTTCCCTACGAGCAGTACTTC. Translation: CASSPAGGGVPYEQYF.

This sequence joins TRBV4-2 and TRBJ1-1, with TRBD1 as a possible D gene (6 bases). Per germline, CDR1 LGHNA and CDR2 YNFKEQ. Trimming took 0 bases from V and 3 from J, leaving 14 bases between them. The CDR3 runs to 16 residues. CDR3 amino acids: CASSQEDLEGDTEAFF. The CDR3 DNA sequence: TGTGCCAGCAGCCAAGAAGACTTGGAGGGGGACACTGAAGCTTTCTTT.

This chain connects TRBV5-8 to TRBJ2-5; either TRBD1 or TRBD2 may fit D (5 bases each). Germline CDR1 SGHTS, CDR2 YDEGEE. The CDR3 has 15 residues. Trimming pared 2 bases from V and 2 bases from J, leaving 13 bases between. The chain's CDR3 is CASSFALWGQETQYF. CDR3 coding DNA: TGTGCCAGCAGCTTTGCTTTGTGGGGGCAAGAGACCCAGTACTTC.

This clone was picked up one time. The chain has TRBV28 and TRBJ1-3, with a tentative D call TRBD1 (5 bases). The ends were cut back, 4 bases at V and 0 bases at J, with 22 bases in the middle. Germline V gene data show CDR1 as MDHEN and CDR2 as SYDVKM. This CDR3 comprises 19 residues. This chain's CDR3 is CASSSSGVGGRHSGNTIYF. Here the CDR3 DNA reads TGTGCCAGCAGTTCGTCGGGGGTTGGCGGCAGACACTCTGGAAACACCATATATTTT.

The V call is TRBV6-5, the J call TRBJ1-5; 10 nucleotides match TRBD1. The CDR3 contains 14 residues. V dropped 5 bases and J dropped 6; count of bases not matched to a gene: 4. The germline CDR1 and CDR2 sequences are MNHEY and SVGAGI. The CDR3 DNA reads TGTGCCAGCAGTCCAGGGACAGGGGTTCAGCCCCAGCATTTT. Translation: CASSPGTGVQPQHF.

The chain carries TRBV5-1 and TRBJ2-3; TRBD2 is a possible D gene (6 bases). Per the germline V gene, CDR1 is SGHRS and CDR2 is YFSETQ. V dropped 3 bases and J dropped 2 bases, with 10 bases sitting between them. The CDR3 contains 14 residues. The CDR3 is CASSSGLLTDTQYF. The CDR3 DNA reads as TGCGCCAGCAGCTCAGGACTACTCACAGATACGCAGTATTTT.

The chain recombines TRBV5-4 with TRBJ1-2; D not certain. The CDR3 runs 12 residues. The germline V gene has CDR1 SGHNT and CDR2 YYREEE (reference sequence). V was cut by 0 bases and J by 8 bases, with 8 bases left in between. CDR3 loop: CASSLAGGGYTF. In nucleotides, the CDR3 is TGTGCCAGCAGCTTGGCCGGAGGAGGCTACACCTTC.

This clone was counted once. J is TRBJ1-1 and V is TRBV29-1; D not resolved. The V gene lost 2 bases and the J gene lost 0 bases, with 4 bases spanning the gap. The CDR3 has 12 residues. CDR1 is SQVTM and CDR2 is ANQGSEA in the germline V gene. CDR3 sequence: CSVEPMNTEAFF. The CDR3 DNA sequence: TGCAGCGTTGAACCTATGAACACTGAAGCTTTCTTT.

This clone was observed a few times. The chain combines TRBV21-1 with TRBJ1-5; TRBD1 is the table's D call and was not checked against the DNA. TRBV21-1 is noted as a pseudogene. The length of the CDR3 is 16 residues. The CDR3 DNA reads TGTGCCAGCAGCAGACGTGGGCAGTATAGCAATCAGCCCCAGCATTTT. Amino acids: CASSRRGQYSNQPQHF.

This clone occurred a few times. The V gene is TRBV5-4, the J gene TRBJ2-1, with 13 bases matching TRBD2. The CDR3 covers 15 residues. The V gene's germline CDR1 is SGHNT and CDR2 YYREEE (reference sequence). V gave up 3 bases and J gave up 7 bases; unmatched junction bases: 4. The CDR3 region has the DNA TGTGCCAGCAGCTCGGGGACTAGCGGGAAAAATGAGCAGTTCTTC. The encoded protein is CASSSGTSGKNEQFF.

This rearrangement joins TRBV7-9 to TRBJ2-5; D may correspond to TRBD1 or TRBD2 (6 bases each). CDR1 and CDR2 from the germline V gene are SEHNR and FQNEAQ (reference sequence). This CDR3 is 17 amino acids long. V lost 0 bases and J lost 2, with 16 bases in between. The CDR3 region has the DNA TGTGCCAGCAGCTTAGCGGGCGGAGGGGGGAGTCAAGAGACCCAGTACTTC. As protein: CASSLAGGGGSQETQYF.

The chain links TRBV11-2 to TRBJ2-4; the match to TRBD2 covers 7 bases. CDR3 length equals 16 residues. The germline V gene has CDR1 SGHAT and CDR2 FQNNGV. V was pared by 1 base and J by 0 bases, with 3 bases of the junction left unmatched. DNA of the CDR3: TGTGCCAGCAGCTTAGGTGCGGGAGAAGCCAAAAACATTCAGTACTTC. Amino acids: CASSLGAGEAKNIQYF.

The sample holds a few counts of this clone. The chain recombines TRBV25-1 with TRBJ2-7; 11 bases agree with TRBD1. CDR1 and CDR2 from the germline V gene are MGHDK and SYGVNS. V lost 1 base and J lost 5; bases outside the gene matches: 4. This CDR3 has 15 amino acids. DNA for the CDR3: TGTGCCAGCAGTGAATGGGACAGGGGGATCGACGAGCAGTACTTC. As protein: CASSEWDRGIDEQYF.

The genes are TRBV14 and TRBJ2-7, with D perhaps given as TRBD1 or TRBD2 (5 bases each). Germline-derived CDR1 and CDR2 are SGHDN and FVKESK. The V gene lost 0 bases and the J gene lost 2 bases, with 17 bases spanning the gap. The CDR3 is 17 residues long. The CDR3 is CASSQDRPGLPPYEQYF. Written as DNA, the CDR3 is TGTGCCAGCAGCCAAGATCGGCCGGGGCTCCCTCCCTACGAGCAGTACTTC.

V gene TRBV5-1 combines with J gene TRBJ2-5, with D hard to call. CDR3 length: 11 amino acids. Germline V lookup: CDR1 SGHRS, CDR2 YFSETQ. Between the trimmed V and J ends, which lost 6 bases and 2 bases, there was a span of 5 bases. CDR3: CASMMQETQYF. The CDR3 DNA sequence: TGCGCCAGCATGATGCAAGAGACCCAGTACTTC.

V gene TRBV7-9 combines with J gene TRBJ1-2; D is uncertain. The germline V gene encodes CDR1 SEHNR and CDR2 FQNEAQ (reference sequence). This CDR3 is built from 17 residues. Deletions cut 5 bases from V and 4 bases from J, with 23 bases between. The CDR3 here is CASSDAGPTTGGYGYTF. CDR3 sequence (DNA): TGTGCCAGCAGCGATGCCGGGCCAACCACCGGCGGCTATGGCTACACCTTC.

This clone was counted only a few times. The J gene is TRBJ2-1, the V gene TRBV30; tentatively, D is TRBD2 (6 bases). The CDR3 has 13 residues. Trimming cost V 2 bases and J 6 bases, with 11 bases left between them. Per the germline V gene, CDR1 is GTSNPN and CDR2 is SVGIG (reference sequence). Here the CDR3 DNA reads TGTGCCTGGAGTCTTCAGGGAGGCAATGAGCAGTTCTTC. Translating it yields CAWSLQGGNEQFF.

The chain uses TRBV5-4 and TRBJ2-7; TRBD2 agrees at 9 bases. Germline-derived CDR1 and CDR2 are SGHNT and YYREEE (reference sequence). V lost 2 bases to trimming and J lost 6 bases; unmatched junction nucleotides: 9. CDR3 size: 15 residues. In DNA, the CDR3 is TGTGCCAGCAGCTTAACGGCGGGAGGGCCCCCCGAGCAGTACTTC. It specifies CASSLTAGGPPEQYF.

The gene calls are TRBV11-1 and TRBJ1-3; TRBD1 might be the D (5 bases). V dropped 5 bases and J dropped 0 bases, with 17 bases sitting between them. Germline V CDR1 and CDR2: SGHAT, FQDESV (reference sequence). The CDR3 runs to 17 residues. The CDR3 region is CASSRTTGPDSGNTIYF. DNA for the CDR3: TGTGCCAGCAGCCGGACGACGGGACCTGACTCTGGAAACACCATATATTTT.

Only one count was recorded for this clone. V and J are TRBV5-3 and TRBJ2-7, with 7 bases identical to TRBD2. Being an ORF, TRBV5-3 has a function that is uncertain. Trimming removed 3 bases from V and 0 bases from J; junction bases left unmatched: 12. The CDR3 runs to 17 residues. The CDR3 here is CARSSQPFLADSYEQYF. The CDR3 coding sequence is TGTGCCAGAAGCTCCCAACCCTTCCTAGCGGACTCCTACGAGCAGTACTTC.